These 13 T cell receptor beta chains share one sample of origin, sequenced in a study of response to subunit inactivated influenza vaccine. TCRdb reanalysed the RT-PCR reads using MiXCR and keeps one entry per CDR3 protein. The table shows around 250,000 distinct CDR3 sequences, with 12% occurring only once. This sample comprised non-naive T cells sorted from PBMCs, obtained around 15 days before vaccination. Receptors originate from a man aged 45 to 65 who received an inactivated influenza vaccine.

This clonotype was seen a few times. This chain joins TRBV20-1 and TRBJ2-5; D could derive from TRBD1 or TRBD2 (5 bases each). Germline CDR1 DFQATT, CDR2 SNEGSKA (reference sequence). This CDR3 region has 15 residues. V was pared by 0 bases and J by 1 base, with 12 bases between. The CDR3 DNA reads TGCAGTGCTAGAGATACGAGGGGACCCCAAGAGACCCAGTACTTC. This gives the protein CSARDTRGPQETQYF.

The gene calls are TRBV7-9 and TRBJ2-2; D is undetermined. CDR3 size: 15 residues. Trimming left V 5 bases short and J 3 bases short, with 13 bases between. Germline V gene sequence: CDR1 SEHNR, CDR2 FQNEAQ (reference sequence). The CDR3 reads CASSAGRIYTGELFF. The DNA of the CDR3 is TGTGCCAGCAGCGCCGGACGGATCTACACCGGGGAGCTGTTTTTT.

J is TRBJ2-3 and V is TRBV7-2; 12 bases line up with TRBD2. V was pared by 9 bases and J by 2 bases, with 3 bases of the junction left unmatched. The CDR3 covers 14 residues. Germline lookup yields CDR1 SGHTA and CDR2 FQGNSA. For the CDR3, the DNA is TGTGCCAGTACTAGCGGGAGGTCCACAGATACGCAGTATTTT. It translates to CASTSGRSTDTQYF.

This clonotype was observed at least ten times. This rearrangement joins TRBV30 to TRBJ2-7; D might be TRBD1 (5 bases). This CDR3 has 14 residues. V dropped 2 bases and J dropped 2 bases, with 13 bases sitting between them. Germline CDR1 GTSNPN, CDR2 SVGIG (reference sequence). The CDR3 sequence is CAWSPWTPTYEQYF. CDR3 nucleotide sequence: TGTGCCTGGAGTCCCTGGACACCAACCTACGAGCAGTACTTC.

V usage is TRBV12-3 or TRBV12-4 and J usage is TRBJ2-1; D perhaps matches TRBD2 (5 bases). The CDR3 runs to 14 residues. Trimming left V 6 bases short and J 5 bases short, with 14 bases between. CDR3 coding DNA: TGTGCCAGCAGCCTGCAGGAGGAGAACAATGAGCAGTTCTTC. This codes for CASSLQEENNEQFF.

This clonotype was observed a handful of times. The chain joins TRBV11-2 to TRBJ1-2; D not resolved. The germline gives CDR1 SGHAT, CDR2 FQNNGV. This CDR3 is 13 amino acids long. V was pared by 1 base and J by 6 bases, with 9 bases between. CDR3 DNA sequence: TGTGCCAGCAGCTTAGGACCAAGCCATGGCTACACCTTC. It encodes CASSLGPSHGYTF.

The table lists this clonotype with a few counts. This chain uses TRBV19 with TRBJ2-1, with 9 bases matching TRBD1. J gave up 7 bases and V 6 bases, and 4 bases lay outside the gene matches. Germline loops: CDR1 LNHDA, CDR2 SQIVND (reference sequence). The CDR3 is 13 amino acids. The chain's CDR3 is CASSGTGLNEQFF. In DNA form, the CDR3 reads TGTGCCAGTAGCGGGACAGGGCTGAATGAGCAGTTCTTC.

This clonotype was counted a few times. The chain uses TRBV5-1 and TRBJ2-5; 8 nucleotides agree with TRBD1. The CDR3 spans 15 residues. V shed 2 bases and J 2 bases; nucleotides not matched to a gene: 5. CDR1 is SGHRS, CDR2 YFSETQ, per germline. The chain's CDR3 is CASSFQGARQETQYF. The CDR3 DNA follows: TGCGCCAGCAGCTTCCAGGGGGCGCGGCAAGAGACCCAGTACTTC.

This clonotype was found many times. The chain recombines TRBV29-1 with TRBJ2-1, with D uncertain. This CDR3 is built from 13 residues. V was pared by 4 bases and J by 2 bases, with 9 bases between. The V gene's germline CDR1 is SQVTM and CDR2 ANQGSEA. The CDR3 spells CSVVTIAYNEQFF. CDR3 in DNA: TGCAGCGTTGTAACCATAGCCTACAATGAGCAGTTCTTC.

The chain carries TRBV20-1 and TRBJ2-1, with 9 bases matching TRBD2. Germline lookup yields CDR1 DFQATT and CDR2 SNEGSKA (reference sequence). The CDR3 consists of 15 residues. Trimming took 6 bases from V and 6 from J; bases not matched to a gene: 12. The CDR3 region is CSAPISGGYANEQFF. The CDR3 DNA reads TGCAGTGCGCCGATCAGCGGGGGGTATGCCAATGAGCAGTTCTTC.

This clonotype rates as medium-sized. The V gene is TRBV6-5, the J gene TRBJ2-5; D gene unclear. Trimming pared 4 bases from V and 6 bases from J, leaving 12 bases between. Germline assignment: CDR1 MNHEY and CDR2 SVGAGI. The CDR3 is made up of 13 amino acids. The CDR3, as DNA: TGTGCCAGCAGTTCCAGTGGGGTACAGACCCAGTACTTC. Its translation is CASSSSGVQTQYF.

At least ten counts were recorded for this clonotype. V is TRBV29-1 and J is TRBJ2-2; D is unclear. Per the germline V gene, CDR1 is SQVTM and CDR2 is ANQGSEA. The V end was cut by 7 bases, the J end by 3 bases, with 6 bases between. The CDR3 is made up of 11 amino acids. This chain's CDR3 is CSGGDTGELFF. The CDR3 DNA reads as TGCAGCGGTGGGGACACCGGGGAGCTGTTTTTT.

V gene TRBV4-1 combines with J gene TRBJ2-7; 7 bases map to TRBD1. Germline CDR1 and CDR2: MGHRA and YSYEKL. The V segment lost 3 bases and the J segment 6 bases; nucleotides outside the gene matches: 2. This CDR3 region has 12 residues. CDR3 amino acids: CASSQTGFEQYF. The CDR3 bases are TGCGCCAGCAGCCAGACAGGGTTCGAGCAGTACTTC.